This T cell receptor (beta chain) was found in a study of T-cell memory formation after mild COVID-19. Study in general: TCR clusters largely stayed donor specific.

This clonotype was found a few times. Its target is unknown. Via MiXCR, TCRdb re-called the 5' RACE reads, giving one row per CDR3 protein. The sample lists under 150,000 distinct CDR3 sequences; about 20% were seen once. Study-level findings and limits: A subset of responding clones appeared in pre-infection memory, suggesting cross-reactive memory joined.

The sample comprised PBMCs or a T cell subset sorted from them (not recorded which). This TCR came from a man in his late teens or twenties who had mild COVID-19 (a few samples of this study predate the infection). Cell type and time point are not known.

The CDR3 nucleotides read TGTGCCAGCAGCACCTCGACTAGCGGGGGGGCTGGTGGCACAGATACGCAGTATTTT. Translated: CASSTSTSGGAGGTDTQYF. The gene calls are TRBV11-2 and TRBJ2-3; 14 positions agree with TRBD2. Looked up from germline, CDR1 is SGHAT and CDR2 is FQNNGV. V trimming: 5 bases; J trimming: 1 base; junction bases outside the gene matches: 11. This CDR3 is built from 19 residues.